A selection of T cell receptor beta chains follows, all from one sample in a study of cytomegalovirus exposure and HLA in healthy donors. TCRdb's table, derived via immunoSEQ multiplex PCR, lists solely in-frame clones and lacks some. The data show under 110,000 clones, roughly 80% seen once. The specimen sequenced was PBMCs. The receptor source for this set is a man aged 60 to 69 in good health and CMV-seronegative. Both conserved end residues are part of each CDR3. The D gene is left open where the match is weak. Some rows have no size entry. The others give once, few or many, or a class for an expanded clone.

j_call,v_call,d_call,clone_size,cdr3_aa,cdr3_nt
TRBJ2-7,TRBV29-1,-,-,CSAADYEHYF,TGCAGCGCAGCGGACTACGAGCATTACTTC
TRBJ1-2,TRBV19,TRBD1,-,CASSRGQGAFGYTF,TGTGCCAGTAGTAGGGGACAGGGGGCCTTTGGCTACACCTTC
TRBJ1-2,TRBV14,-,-,CASSRGELYGYTF,TGTGCCAGCAGCCGAGGAGAACTCTATGGCTACACCTTC
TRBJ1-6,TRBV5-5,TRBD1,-,CASRAEGQRTGLSPLHF,TGTGCCAGCAGGGCAGAGGGGCAAAGGACAGGGCTTTCACCCCTCCACTTT
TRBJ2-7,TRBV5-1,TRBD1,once,CASSLVGDSYEQYF,TGCGCCAGCAGCTTGGTGGGGGACAGTTACGAGCAGTACTTC
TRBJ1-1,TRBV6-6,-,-,CASAKTGTEAFF,TGTGCCAGCGCCAAAACCGGGACAGAAGCTTTCTTT
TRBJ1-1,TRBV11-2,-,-,CASSLFQGRTEAFF,TGTGCCAGCAGCCTTTTCCAGGGGCGGACTGAAGCTTTCTTT
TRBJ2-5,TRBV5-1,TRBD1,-,CASSWGQGETQYF,TGCGCCAGCAGCTGGGGACAGGGGGAGACCCAGTACTTC
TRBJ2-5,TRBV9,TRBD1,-,CASSPRTGQETQYF,TGTGCCAGCAGCCCCAGGACAGGGCAAGAGACCCAGTACTTC
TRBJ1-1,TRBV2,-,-,CASSEYFVGATEAFF,TGTGCCAGCAGTGAATACTTCGTAGGGGCCACTGAAGCTTTCTTT
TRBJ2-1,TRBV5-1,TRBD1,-,CASSQGQGYNEQFF,TGCGCCAGCAGCCAGGGACAGGGCTACAATGAGCAGTTCTTC
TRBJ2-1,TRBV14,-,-,CASSPLGAVAYNEQFF,TGTGCCAGCAGCCCCCTCGGTGCGGTTGCCTACAATGAGCAGTTCTTC
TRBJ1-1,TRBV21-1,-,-,CASSKEGAGTAGSSFF,TGTGCCAGCAGCAAAGAGGGGGCCGGGACAGCGGGCTCCTCTTTCTTT
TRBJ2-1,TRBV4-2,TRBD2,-,CASSQDGTSGNEQFF,TGTGCCAGCAGCCAAGACGGGACTAGCGGGAATGAGCAGTTCTTC
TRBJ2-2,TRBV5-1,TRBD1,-,CASSRDRGTGELFF,TGCGCCAGCAGCCGAGACAGGGGGACCGGGGAGCTGTTTTTT
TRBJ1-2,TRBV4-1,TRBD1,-,CASSLPGQDVIYGYTF,TGCGCCAGCAGCCTTCCCGGACAGGATGTTATCTATGGCTACACCTTC
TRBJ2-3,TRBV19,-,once,CASTSNRDTGFTDTQYF,TGTGCCAGTACCTCGAACCGGGACACCGGTTTCACAGATACGCAGTATTTT
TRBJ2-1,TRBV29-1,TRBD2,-,CSADTSGGINEQFF,TGCAGCGCCGATACTAGCGGGGGGATCAATGAGCAGTTCTTC
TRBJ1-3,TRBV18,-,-,CASSPNTSGNTIYF,TGTGCCAGCTCACCAAACACCTCTGGAAACACCATATATTTT
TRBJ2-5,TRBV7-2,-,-,CASSFRRRGQETQYF,TGTGCCAGCAGCTTCAGGAGGCGGGGCCAAGAGACCCAGTACTTC
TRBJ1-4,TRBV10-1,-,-,CASTERRLFF,TGCGCCAGCACGGAAAGGAGGCTGTTTTTT
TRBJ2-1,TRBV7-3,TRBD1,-,CASSPRDRGNNEQFF,TGTGCCAGCAGCCCCCGGGACAGGGGTAACAATGAGCAGTTCTTC
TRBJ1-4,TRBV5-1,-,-,CASSRRASSEKLFF,TGCGCCAGCAGCCGCAGGGCAAGCTCTGAAAAACTGTTTTTT
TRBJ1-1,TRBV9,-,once,CASSRSGDTEAFF,TGTGCCAGCAGCCGTTCGGGGGACACTGAAGCTTTCTTT
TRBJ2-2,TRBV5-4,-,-,CASSFSPGGWGTGELFF,TGTGCCAGCAGCTTTTCCCCTGGAGGGTGGGGGACCGGGGAGCTGTTTTTT
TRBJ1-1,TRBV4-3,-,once,CASSYDTSANTEAFF,TGCGCCAGCAGCTATGACACGTCGGCGAACACTGAAGCTTTCTTT
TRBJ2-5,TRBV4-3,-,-,CASSQDVGGGETQYF,TGCGCCAGCAGCCAAGATGTCGGCGGTGGTGAGACCCAGTACTTC
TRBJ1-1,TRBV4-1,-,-,CASSAQAQGLTEAFF,TGCGCCAGCAGCGCCCAGGCACAGGGCTTGACTGAAGCTTTCTTT
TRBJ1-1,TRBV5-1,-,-,CASSLGWTAATEAFF,TGCGCCAGCAGCTTGGGGTGGACAGCCGCCACTGAAGCTTTCTTT
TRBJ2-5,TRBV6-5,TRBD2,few,CASRRTSGWETQYF,TGTGCCAGCAGGCGAACTAGCGGGTGGGAGACCCAGTACTTC
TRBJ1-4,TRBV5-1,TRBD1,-,CASSGTGRNEKLFF,TGCGCCAGCAGCGGGACAGGGCGGAATGAAAAACTGTTTTTT
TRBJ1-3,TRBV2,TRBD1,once,CASTGTGLGNTIYF,TGTGCCAGCACCGGGACAGGCCTAGGAAACACCATATATTTT
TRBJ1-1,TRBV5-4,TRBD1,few,CASSLGTGLNTEAFF,TGTGCCAGCAGCTTGGGGACAGGACTAAACACTGAAGCTTTCTTT
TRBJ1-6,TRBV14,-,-,CASSQGPGSPLHF,TGTGCCAGCAGCCAAGGACCGGGGTCACCCCTCCACTTT
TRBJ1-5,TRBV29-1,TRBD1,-,CSVASAGGTQPQHF,TGCAGCGTTGCGTCTGCAGGGGGCACTCAGCCCCAGCATTTT
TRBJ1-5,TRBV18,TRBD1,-,CASSRTGGEGQPQHF,TGTGCCAGCTCGAGGACAGGGGGGGAGGGGCAGCCCCAGCATTTT
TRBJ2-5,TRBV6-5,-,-,CASSYAGNRETQYF,TGTGCCAGCAGTTACGCGGGGAATAGGGAGACCCAGTACTTC
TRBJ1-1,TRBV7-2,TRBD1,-,CASSPPLRGMGRNTEAFF,TGTGCCAGCAGCCCTCCCCTCAGGGGGATGGGGAGGAACACTGAAGCTTTCTTT
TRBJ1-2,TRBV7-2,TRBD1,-,CASSSDGTGGNYGYTF,TGTGCCAGCAGCTCCGACGGGACAGGGGGAAACTATGGCTACACCTTC
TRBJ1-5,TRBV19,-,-,CASRHGAYQPQHF,TGTGCCAGTAGGCATGGAGCGTATCAGCCCCAGCATTTT
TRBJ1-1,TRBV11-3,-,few,CASSLVADTEAFF,TGTGCCAGCAGCTTAGTTGCGGACACTGAAGCTTTCTTT
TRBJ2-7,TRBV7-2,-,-,CASRRDGQGFYNEQYF,TGTGCCAGCAGACGGGACGGCCAGGGGTTCTATAACGAGCAGTACTTC
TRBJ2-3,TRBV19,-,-,CASRASAGDTQYF,TGTGCCAGTAGGGCATCCGCCGGGGATACGCAGTATTTT
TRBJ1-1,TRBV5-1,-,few,CASSLSQQKNTEAFF,TGCGCCAGCAGCTTGTCCCAACAGAAGAACACTGAAGCTTTCTTT
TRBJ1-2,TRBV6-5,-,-,CASSSQLGRSNYGYTF,TGTGCCAGCAGTTCCCAACTTGGTCGTTCTAACTATGGCTACACCTTC
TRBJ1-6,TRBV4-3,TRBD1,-,CASSQEHWDRANSPLHF,TGCGCCAGCAGCCAAGAGCATTGGGACAGGGCTAATTCCCCCCTCCACTTT
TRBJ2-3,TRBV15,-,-,CATSRPGEWDTQYF,TGTGCCACCAGCAGACCCGGGGAGTGGGATACGCAGTATTTT
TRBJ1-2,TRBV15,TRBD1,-,CATSTTGYYGYTF,TGTGCCACCAGCACGACAGGGTACTATGGCTACACCTTC
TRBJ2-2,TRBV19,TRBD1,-,CASNGDSGELFF,TGTGCCAGTAATGGGGACAGCGGGGAGCTGTTTTTT
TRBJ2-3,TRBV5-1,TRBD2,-,CASSVGSGGSTDTQYF,TGCGCCAGCAGTGTTGGTAGCGGGGGTAGCACAGATACGCAGTATTTT
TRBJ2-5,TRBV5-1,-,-,CASSLGQVRETQYF,TGCGCCAGCAGCTTGGGACAGGTCAGAGAGACCCAGTACTTC
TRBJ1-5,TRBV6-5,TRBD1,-,CASSNGRQGKKPQHF,TGTGCCAGCAGTAACGGGAGACAGGGCAAAAAGCCCCAGCATTTT
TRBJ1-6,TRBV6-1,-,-,CASTQTGEPNSPLHF,TGTGCCAGCACTCAGACGGGGGAACCTAATTCACCCCTCCACTTT